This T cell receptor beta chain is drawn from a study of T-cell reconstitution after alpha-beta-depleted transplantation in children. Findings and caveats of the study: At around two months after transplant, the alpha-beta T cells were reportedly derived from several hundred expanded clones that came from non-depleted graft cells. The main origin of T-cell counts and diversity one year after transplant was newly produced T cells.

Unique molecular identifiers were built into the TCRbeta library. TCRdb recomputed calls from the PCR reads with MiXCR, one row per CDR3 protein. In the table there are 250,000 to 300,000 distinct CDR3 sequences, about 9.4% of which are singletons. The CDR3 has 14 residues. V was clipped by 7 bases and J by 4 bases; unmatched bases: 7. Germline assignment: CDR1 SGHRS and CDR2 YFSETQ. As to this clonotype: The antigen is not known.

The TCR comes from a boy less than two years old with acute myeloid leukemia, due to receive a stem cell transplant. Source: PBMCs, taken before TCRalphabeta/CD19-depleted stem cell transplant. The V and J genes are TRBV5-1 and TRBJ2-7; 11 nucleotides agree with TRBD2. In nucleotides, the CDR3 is TGCGCCAGCGGCACTAGCGGGAGTTTTTACGAGCAGTACTTC. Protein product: CASGTSGSFYEQYF.